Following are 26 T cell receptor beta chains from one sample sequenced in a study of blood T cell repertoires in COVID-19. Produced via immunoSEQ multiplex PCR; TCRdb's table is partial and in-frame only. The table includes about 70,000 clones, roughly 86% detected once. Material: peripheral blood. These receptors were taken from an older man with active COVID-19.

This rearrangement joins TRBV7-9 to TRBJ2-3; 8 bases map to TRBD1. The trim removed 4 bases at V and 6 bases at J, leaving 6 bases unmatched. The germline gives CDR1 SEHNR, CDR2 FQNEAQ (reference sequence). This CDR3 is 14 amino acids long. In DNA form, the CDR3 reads TGTGCCAGCAGCTACGACTACAGGGGGGATACGCAGTATTTT. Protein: CASSYDYRGDTQYF.

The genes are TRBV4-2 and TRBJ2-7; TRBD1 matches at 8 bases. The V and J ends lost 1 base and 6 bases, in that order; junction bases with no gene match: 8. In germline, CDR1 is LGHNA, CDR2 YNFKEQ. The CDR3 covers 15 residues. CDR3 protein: CASSQGGAGGGEQYF. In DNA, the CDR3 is TGTGCCAGCAGCCAAGGCGGGGCAGGGGGCGGCGAGCAGTACTTC.

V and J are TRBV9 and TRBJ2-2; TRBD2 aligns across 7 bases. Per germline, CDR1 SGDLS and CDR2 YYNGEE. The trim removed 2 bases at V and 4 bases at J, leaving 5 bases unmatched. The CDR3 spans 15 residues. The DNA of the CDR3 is TGTGCCAGCAGCGTGTGGGCTAGCGGCACCGGGGAGCTGTTTTTT. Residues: CASSVWASGTGELFF.

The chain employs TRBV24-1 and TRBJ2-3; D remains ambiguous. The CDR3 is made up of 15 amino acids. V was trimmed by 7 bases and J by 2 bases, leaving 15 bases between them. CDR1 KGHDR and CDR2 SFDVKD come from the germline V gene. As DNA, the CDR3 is TGTGCCACCAGGCCCCTTTGGTGGCTCACAGATACGCAGTATTTT. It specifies CATRPLWWLTDTQYF.

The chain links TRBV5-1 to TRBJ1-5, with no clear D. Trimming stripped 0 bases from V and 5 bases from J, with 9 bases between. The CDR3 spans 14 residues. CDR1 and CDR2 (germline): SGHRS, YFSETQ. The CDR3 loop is CASSLAGGDQPQHF. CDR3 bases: TGCGCCAGCAGCTTGGCCGGCGGCGATCAGCCCCAGCATTTT.

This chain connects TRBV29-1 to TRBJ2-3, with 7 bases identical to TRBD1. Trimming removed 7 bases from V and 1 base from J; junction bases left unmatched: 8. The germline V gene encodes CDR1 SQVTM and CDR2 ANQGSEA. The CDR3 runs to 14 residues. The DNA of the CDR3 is TGCAGCGCCGGACAGGCGGTCGGCACAGATACGCAGTATTTT. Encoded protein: CSAGQAVGTDTQYF.

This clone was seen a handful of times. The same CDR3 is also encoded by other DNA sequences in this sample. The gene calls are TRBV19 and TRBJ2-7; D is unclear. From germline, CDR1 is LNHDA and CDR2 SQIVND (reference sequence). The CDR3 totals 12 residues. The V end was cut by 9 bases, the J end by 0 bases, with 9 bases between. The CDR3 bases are TGTGCCAGCCGCGGCGACTCCTACGAGCAGTACTTC. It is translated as CASRGDSYEQYF.

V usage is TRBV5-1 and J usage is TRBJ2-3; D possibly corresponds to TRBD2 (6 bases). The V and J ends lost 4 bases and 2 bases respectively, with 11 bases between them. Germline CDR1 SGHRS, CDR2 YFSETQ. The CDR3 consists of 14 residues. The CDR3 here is CASSQTRYTDTQYF. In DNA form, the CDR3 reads TGCGCCAGCAGCCAGACTAGGTACACAGATACGCAGTATTTT.

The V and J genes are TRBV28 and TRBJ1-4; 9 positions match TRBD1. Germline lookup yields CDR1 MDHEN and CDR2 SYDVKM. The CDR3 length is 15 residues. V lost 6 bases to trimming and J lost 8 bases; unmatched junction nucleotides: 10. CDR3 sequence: CASSPPGQGREKLFF. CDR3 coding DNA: TGTGCCAGCAGCCCACCGGGACAGGGAAGGGAAAAACTGTTTTTT.

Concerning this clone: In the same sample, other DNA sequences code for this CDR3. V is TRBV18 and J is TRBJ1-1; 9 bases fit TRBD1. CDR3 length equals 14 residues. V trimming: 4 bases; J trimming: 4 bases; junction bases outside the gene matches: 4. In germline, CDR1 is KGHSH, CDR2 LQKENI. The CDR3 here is CASSQGQGVTEAFF. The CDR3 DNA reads TGTGCCAGCTCACAGGGACAGGGAGTCACTGAAGCTTTCTTT.

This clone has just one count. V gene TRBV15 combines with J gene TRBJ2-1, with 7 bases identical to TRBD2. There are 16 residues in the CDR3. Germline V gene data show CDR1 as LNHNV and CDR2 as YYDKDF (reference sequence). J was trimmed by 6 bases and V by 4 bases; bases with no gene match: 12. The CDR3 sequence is CATSKQRDYLPNEQFF. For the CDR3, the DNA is TGTGCCACCAGCAAACAACGGGACTACCTCCCCAATGAGCAGTTCTTC.

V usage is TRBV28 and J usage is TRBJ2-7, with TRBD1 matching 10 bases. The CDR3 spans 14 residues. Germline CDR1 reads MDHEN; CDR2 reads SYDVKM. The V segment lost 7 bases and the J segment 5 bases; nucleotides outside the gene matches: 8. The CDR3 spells CASTPGQGWDEQYF. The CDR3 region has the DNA TGTGCCAGCACGCCGGGACAGGGGTGGGACGAGCAGTACTTC.

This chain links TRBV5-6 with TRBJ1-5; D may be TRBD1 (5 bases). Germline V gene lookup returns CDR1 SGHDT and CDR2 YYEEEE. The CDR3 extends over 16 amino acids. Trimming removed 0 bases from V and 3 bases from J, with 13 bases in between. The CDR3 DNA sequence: TGTGCCAGCAGCTTGGCGGGGCGGGATTACAATCAGCCCCAGCATTTT. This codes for CASSLAGRDYNQPQHF.

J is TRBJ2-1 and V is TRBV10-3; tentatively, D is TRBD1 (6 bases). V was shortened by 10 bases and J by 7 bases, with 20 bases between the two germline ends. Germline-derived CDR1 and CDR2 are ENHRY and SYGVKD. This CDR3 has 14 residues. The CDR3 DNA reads TGTGCCAGCTCCCCCAGAGAGGGGGAGAATGAGCAGTTCTTC. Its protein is CASSPREGENEQFF.

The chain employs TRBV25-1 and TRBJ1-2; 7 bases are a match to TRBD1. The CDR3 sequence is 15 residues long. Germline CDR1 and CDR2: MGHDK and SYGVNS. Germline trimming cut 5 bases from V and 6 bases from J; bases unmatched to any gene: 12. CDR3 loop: CASSPWGQGEDGYTF. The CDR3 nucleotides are TGTGCCAGCAGTCCCTGGGGGCAGGGGGAGGATGGCTACACCTTC.

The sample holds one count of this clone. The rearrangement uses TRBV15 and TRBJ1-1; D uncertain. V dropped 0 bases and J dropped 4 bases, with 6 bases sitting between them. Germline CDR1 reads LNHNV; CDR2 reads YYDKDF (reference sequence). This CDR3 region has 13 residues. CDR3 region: CATSRDPVTEAFF. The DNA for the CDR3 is TGTGCCACCAGCAGAGATCCGGTCACTGAAGCTTTCTTT.

The chain's CDR3 is CASSLSGAQGGQFF. In DNA, the CDR3 is TGTGCCAGCAGTTTATCCGGGGCACAGGGGGGGCAGTTCTTC. The chain employs TRBV27 and TRBJ2-1; 8 bases line up with TRBD1. Germline assignment: CDR1 MNHEY and CDR2 SMNVEV (reference sequence). This CDR3 has 14 residues. The junction had 7 bases not matched to a gene; V was cut back by 0 bases and J by 12 bases.

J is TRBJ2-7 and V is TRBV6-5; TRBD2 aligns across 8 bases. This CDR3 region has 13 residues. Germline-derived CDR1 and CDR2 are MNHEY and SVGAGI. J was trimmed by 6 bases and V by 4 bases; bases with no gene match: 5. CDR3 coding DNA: TGTGCCAGCAGTTTGCGGGGGGCGGGCGAGCAGTACTTC. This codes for CASSLRGAGEQYF.

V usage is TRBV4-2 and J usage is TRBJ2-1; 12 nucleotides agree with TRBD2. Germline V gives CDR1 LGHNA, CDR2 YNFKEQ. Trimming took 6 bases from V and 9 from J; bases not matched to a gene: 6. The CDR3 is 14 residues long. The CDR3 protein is CASSPSGRAGEQFF. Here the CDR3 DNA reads TGTGCCAGCAGTCCTAGCGGGAGGGCCGGTGAGCAGTTCTTC.

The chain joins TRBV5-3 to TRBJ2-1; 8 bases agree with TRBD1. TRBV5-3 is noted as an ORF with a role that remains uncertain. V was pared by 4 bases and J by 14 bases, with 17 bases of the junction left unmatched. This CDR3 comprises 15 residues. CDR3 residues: CARSPIGQGAVLEFF. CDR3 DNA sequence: TGTGCCAGAAGCCCCATTGGGCAGGGGGCAGTGTTGGAGTTCTTC.

CDR3 loop: CSWGEGGYF. In DNA, the CDR3 is TGCAGCTGGGGGGAGGGAGGGTACTTC. J is TRBJ2-5 and V is TRBV29-1, with 7 bases matching TRBD2. Trimming at V came to 8 bases and at J to 13 bases, leaving 7 bases not matched to a gene. The CDR3 extends over 9 amino acids. CDR1 is SQVTM, CDR2 ANQGSEA, per germline.

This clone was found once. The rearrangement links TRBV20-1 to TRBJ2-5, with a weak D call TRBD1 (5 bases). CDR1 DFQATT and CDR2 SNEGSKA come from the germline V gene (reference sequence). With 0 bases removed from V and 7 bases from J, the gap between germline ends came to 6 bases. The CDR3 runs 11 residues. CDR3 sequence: CSARDRGTQYF. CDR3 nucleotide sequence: TGCAGTGCTAGAGATAGGGGGACCCAGTACTTC.

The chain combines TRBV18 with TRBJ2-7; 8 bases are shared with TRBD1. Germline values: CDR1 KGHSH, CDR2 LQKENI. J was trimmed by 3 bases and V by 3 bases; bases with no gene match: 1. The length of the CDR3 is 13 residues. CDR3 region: CASSPGTGYEQYF. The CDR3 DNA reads TGTGCCAGCTCACCGGGGACAGGCTACGAGCAGTACTTC.

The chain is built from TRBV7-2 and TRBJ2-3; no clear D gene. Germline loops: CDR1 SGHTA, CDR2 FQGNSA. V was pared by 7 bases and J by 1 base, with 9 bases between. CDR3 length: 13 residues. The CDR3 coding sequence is TGTGCCAGCACCCGTCCTGGCACAGATACGCAGTATTTT. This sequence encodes CASTRPGTDTQYF. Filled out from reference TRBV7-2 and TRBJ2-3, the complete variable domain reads GAGVSQSPSNKVTEKGKDVELRCDPISGHTALYWYRQSLGQGLEFLIYFQGNSAPDKSGLPSDRFSAERTGGSVSTLTIQRTQQEDSAVYLCASTRPGTDTQYFGPGTRLTVL.

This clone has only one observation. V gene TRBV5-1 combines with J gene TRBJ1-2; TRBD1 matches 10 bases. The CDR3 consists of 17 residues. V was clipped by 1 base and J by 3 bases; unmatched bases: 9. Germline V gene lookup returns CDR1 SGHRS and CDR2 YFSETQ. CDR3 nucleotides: TGCGCCAGCAGCTTGCCACCGGGACAGGGGCCCCACTATGGCTACACCTTC. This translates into CASSLPPGQGPHYGYTF.

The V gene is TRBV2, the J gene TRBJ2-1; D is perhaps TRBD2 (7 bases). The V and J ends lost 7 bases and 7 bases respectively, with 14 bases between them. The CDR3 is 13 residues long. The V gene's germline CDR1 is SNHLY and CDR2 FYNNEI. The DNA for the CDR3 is TGTGCCAGCAAGGGAGGGGGAGGGAATGAGCAGTTCTTC. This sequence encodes CASKGGGGNEQFF.